Presented here are 22 T cell receptor beta chains from one specimen sequenced in a study of cytomegalovirus exposure and HLA in healthy donors. It was with 60 Vbeta and 13 Jbeta primers that the PCR ran. Here immunoSEQ multiplex PCR was the method, and the copy in TCRdb shows in-frame clones only, minus some. This repertoire shows roughly 130,000 clones, over 75% found once; its top ten account for 2% to 2.5%. The sequenced sample consisted of PBMCs. These TCRs come from a man aged 25-45 years in good health and CMV-seronegative.

The V gene is TRBV7-9, the J gene TRBJ2-2; no reliable D call. Germline assignment: CDR1 SEHNR and CDR2 FQNEAQ (reference sequence). This CDR3 has 14 residues. With 4 bases removed from V and 1 base from J, the gap between germline ends came to 7 bases. DNA for the CDR3: TGTGCCAGCAGCTATAGAGAGAACACCGGGGAGCTGTTTTTT. Amino acid sequence: CASSYRENTGELFF.

The chain joins TRBV29-1 to TRBJ1-1; 9 nucleotides match TRBD1. With V trimmed by 5 bases and J by 5 bases, 6 bases remained unmatched. Germline values: CDR1 SQVTM, CDR2 ANQGSEA. CDR3 length: 13 residues. In nucleotides, the CDR3 is TGCAGCGTTCAGGGACAGGGTGGGACTGAAGCTTTCTTT. Amino acid sequence: CSVQGQGGTEAFF.

The J gene is TRBJ2-1, the V gene TRBV19; TRBD2 agrees at 7 bases. Germline V gene sequence: CDR1 LNHDA, CDR2 SQIVND (reference sequence). V lost 3 bases to trimming and J lost 5 bases; unmatched junction nucleotides: 7. The CDR3 covers 15 residues. This CDR3 reads CASSISGGTHNEQFF. The CDR3 DNA sequence: TGTGCCAGTAGTATTTCCGGGGGGACCCACAATGAGCAGTTCTTC.

This clone was detected only a few times. The CDR3 nucleotides read TGCGCCAGCAGCCAAGACCCAGGGAACTATGGCTACACCTTC. Translation gives CASSQDPGNYGYTF. V gene TRBV4-1 combines with J gene TRBJ1-2; tentatively, D is TRBD1 (5 bases). Trimming took off 0 bases at V and 2 bases at J, with 7 bases between the two ends. The CDR3 consists of 14 residues. Germline V gives CDR1 MGHRA, CDR2 YSYEKL.

The chain links TRBV7-2 to TRBJ2-3; 8 positions match TRBD1. Trimming took 5 bases from V and 3 from J; bases not matched to a gene: 10. The CDR3 runs to 16 residues. Germline CDR1 reads SGHTA; CDR2 reads FQGNSA. The CDR3 reads CASSPMPGGMTDTQYF. In DNA form, the CDR3 reads TGTGCCAGCAGCCCTATGCCAGGGGGCATGACAGATACGCAGTATTTT.

This clone was counted only a few times. The chain links TRBV6-6 to TRBJ1-4; 7 bases align to TRBD1. V trimming: 6 bases; J trimming: 3 bases; junction bases outside the gene matches: 7. Germline CDR1 MNHNY, CDR2 SVGAGI (reference sequence). The CDR3 runs to 15 residues. CDR3 sequence (DNA): TGTGCCAGCAGCCAGACAGGGAGGCCTAATGAAAAACTGTTTTTT. Protein: CASSQTGRPNEKLFF.

The chain uses TRBV19 and TRBJ2-3; 11 bases map to TRBD2. V shed 4 bases and J 2 bases; nucleotides not matched to a gene: 2. The CDR3 totals 15 residues. CDR1 and CDR2 from the germline V gene are LNHDA and SQIVND (reference sequence). The CDR3 bases are TGTGCCAGTAGTACTAGCGGGGGGTACACAGATACGCAGTATTTT. Its protein is CASSTSGGYTDTQYF.

This clone was seen only a few times. The J gene is TRBJ2-7, the V gene TRBV5-1, with TRBD2 identical over 16 bases. CDR1 is SGHRS, CDR2 YFSETQ, per germline. The CDR3 sequence is 18 residues long. Unmatched junction bases numbered 6, after V lost 3 bases and J lost 0 bases. Here the CDR3 DNA reads TGCGCCAGCAGCTCGGGACTAGCGGGGGGGCAGAGCTCCTACGAGCAGTACTTC. This sequence encodes CASSSGLAGGQSSYEQYF. Combining the CDR3 with reference TRBV5-1 and TRBJ2-7 gives the whole variable domain KAGVTQTPRYLIKTRGQQVTLSCSPISGHRSVSWYQQTPGQGLQFLFEYFSETQRNKGNFPGRFSGRQFSNSRSEMNVSTLELGDSALYLCASSSGLAGGQSSYEQYFGPGTRLTVT.

The gene calls are TRBV6-1 and TRBJ2-7; TRBD1 matches at 10 bases. Germline assignment: CDR1 MNHNS and CDR2 SASEGT. After removal of 0 bases from V and 1 base from J, the junction contained 12 bases not matched to a gene. The CDR3 has 19 residues. Here the CDR3 reads CASSEALSGTGVPSYEQYF. CDR3 DNA sequence: TGTGCCAGCAGTGAAGCGCTATCTGGGACAGGGGTTCCTTCCTACGAGCAGTACTTC.

The rearrangement joins TRBV5-8 to TRBJ2-4; D may be TRBD1 (6 bases). Germline V gives CDR1 SGHTS, CDR2 YDEGEE. The CDR3 extends over 14 amino acids. V was cut by 4 bases and J by 0 bases, with 8 bases left in between. CDR3 amino acids: CASSPQGAKNIQYF. CDR3 DNA: TGTGCCAGCAGCCCACAGGGAGCCAAAAACATTCAGTACTTC.

V gene TRBV28 combines with J gene TRBJ2-3, with 11 nucleotides matching TRBD1. Germline CDR1 is MDHEN and CDR2 is SYDVKM. The V gene end was trimmed by 6 bases and the J gene end by 4 bases; junction bases not matched to a gene: 12. The CDR3 spans 17 residues. This CDR3 is CASRPSPGQGVADTQYF. CDR3 bases: TGTGCCAGCAGACCCTCCCCGGGACAGGGGGTCGCAGATACGCAGTATTTT.

The CDR3 loop reads CASSMGAAGVGEQYF. CDR3 bases: TGTGCCAGCAGTATGGGGGCCGCGGGGGTAGGCGAGCAGTACTTC. V and J are TRBV28 and TRBJ2-7; possibly TRBD2 for D (7 bases). Germline V gene sequence: CDR1 MDHEN, CDR2 SYDVKM. V lost 5 bases and J lost 6, with 20 bases in between. The CDR3 covers 15 residues.

V and J are TRBV7-2 and TRBJ2-7; D is ambiguous. This CDR3 has 12 residues. V lost 0 bases and J 5 bases, leaving 5 bases between the germline ends. Per the germline V gene, CDR1 is SGHTA and CDR2 is FQGNSA. CDR3 DNA sequence: TGTGCCAGCAGCTTAGCGGCTCACGAGCAGTACTTC. This codes for CASSLAAHEQYF.

V is TRBV28 and J is TRBJ1-6; D is unresolved. The germline gives CDR1 MDHEN, CDR2 SYDVKM. V lost 9 bases and J 6 bases, leaving 18 bases between the germline ends. The CDR3 totals 15 residues. The CDR3 loop reads CASSSPGSINSPLHF. The CDR3 coding sequence is TGTGCCAGTTCGTCCCCCGGGAGTATTAATTCACCCCTCCACTTT.

This chain uses TRBV19 with TRBJ1-5; D is perhaps TRBD1 (6 bases). The germline gives CDR1 LNHDA, CDR2 SQIVND (reference sequence). With 6 bases removed from V and 0 bases from J, the gap between germline ends came to 15 bases. This CDR3 has 16 residues. CDR3 nucleotides: TGTGCCAGTAGCGGGGGGCGAGGTCCTAGCAATCAGCCCCAGCATTTT. It translates to CASSGGRGPSNQPQHF.

The V gene is TRBV5-1, the J gene TRBJ2-5; TRBD2 matches 7 bases. The CDR3 extends over 14 amino acids. Per the germline V gene, CDR1 is SGHRS and CDR2 is YFSETQ. V was clipped by 2 bases and J by 5 bases; unmatched bases: 6. The CDR3 here is CASSFSSSGETQYF. DNA for the CDR3: TGCGCCAGCAGCTTTTCTAGTAGCGGGGAGACCCAGTACTTC.

The rearrangement uses TRBV19 and TRBJ2-2; 10 bases align to TRBD1. CDR3 size: 17 residues. Germline V lookup: CDR1 LNHDA, CDR2 SQIVND (reference sequence). Trimming cost V 2 bases and J 6 bases; bases outside gene matches: 9. The CDR3 protein is CASSIYYDRGLPGELFF. Written as DNA, the CDR3 is TGTGCCAGTAGTATATATTACGACAGGGGGCTGCCCGGGGAGCTGTTTTTT.

The chain uses TRBV19 and TRBJ2-1; 7 nucleotides match TRBD1. V shed 7 bases and J 1 base; nucleotides not matched to a gene: 7. Germline V CDR1 and CDR2: LNHDA, SQIVND (reference sequence). The length of the CDR3 is 15 residues. CDR3: CASNRMTGSYNEQFF. CDR3 coding DNA: TGTGCCAGTAACCGAATGACAGGGTCCTACAATGAGCAGTTCTTC. The full variable domain, its missing parts supplied by reference TRBV19 and TRBJ2-1, is DGGITQSPKYLFRKEGQNVTLSCEQNLNHDAMYWYRQDPGQGLRLIYYSQIVNDFQKGDIAEGYSVSREKKESFPLTVTSAQKNPTAFYLCASNRMTGSYNEQFFGPGTRLTVL.

The V call is TRBV7-9, the J call TRBJ2-1; TRBD1 is a possible D gene (5 bases). Between the trimmed V and J ends, which lost 1 base and 5 bases, there was a span of 15 bases. There are 16 residues in the CDR3. Germline-derived CDR1 and CDR2 are SEHNR and FQNEAQ (reference sequence). In DNA form, the CDR3 reads TGTGCCAGCAGCTTAGGGGCAAGGGGATCTCACAATGAGCAGTTCTTC. Protein product: CASSLGARGSHNEQFF.

The V call is TRBV7-2, the J call TRBJ2-3, with 9 bases lining up with TRBD2. The CDR3 is 15 residues long. Germline V gene sequence: CDR1 SGHTA, CDR2 FQGNSA. V lost 5 bases to trimming and J lost 0 bases; unmatched junction nucleotides: 3. Here the CDR3 reads CASSPTSGSTDTQYF. In nucleotides, the CDR3 is TGTGCCAGCAGCCCTACTAGCGGGAGCACAGATACGCAGTATTTT.

The genes are TRBV11-3 and TRBJ2-7; D is possibly TRBD2 (6 bases). Germline V lookup: CDR1 SGHNT, CDR2 YENEEA. V shed 5 bases and J shed 6 bases, with 14 bases lying between them. The CDR3 covers 13 residues. CDR3 DNA: TGTGCCAGCAGCCGCCGTGGGGGAGGCGAGCAGTACTTC. Translated: CASSRRGGGEQYF.

CDR3 coding DNA: TGTGCCAGCAGTTACTCGGCAGGTGGTTCCTACAATGAGCAGTTCTTC. Translation gives CASSYSAGGSYNEQFF. This rearrangement joins TRBV6-6 to TRBJ2-1; D unresolved. Germline loops: CDR1 MNHNY, CDR2 SVGAGI (reference sequence). The germline V and J ends were trimmed by 0 bases and 1 base, with 10 bases remaining between them. The CDR3 is 16 amino acids.